This TCR beta chain came from a study of cytomegalovirus exposure and HLA in healthy donors. Study-wide points: Cytomegalovirus status was reportedly diagnosed by the classifier with high specificity and sensitivity. First-cohort TCR clusters tended to co-occur in the roughly 130 validation repertoires, a later analysis found.

Profiled with immunoSEQ multiplex PCR; TCRdb holds only in-frame clones, not every one. The repertoire includes about 150,000 clones, 91% of them detected once, and about 0.75% sits in the top ten. As to this clone: Its matching antigen is unknown.

The CDR3 loop spans 13 amino acids. With 10 bases removed from V and 2 bases from J, the gap between germline ends came to 11 bases. Germline CDR1 MNHNY, CDR2 SVGAGI (reference sequence). Donors were drawn from the approximately 130-subject validation cohort, separate from the approximately 680-subject first cohort. The sample taken for sequencing was PBMCs. The origin of this receptor is a man younger than 30 in good health and CMV-seronegative. The V gene is TRBV6-6, the J gene TRBJ2-2, with D possibly being TRBD2 (6 bases). The CDR3 region has the DNA TGTGCCACCCGGGACTTCAACACCGGGGAGCTGTTTTTT. Translating gives CATRDFNTGELFF.